The entry below gives a single TCR beta chain sequence along with its context. The repertoire was sequenced with immunoSEQ multiplex PCR; TCRdb's copy has only in-frame clones and lacks some. The data hold about 1.5 million clones, with 95% to 99% observed a single time. These data originate in a study of shared clonotypes between healthy human individuals. The CDR3 sequence is 15 residues long. With V trimmed by 7 bases and J by 3 bases, 12 bases remained unmatched. The germline gives CDR1 SQVTM, CDR2 ANQGSEA. The chain links TRBV29-1 to TRBJ1-3; TRBD1 agrees at 7 bases. Material for sequencing was naive CD4+ T cells sorted from blood. Noted subset: CD45RA+ positively selected. This receptor was obtained from a young man in good health. The CDR3 region is CSGTTGALLGNTIYF. Written as DNA, the CDR3 is TGCAGCGGCACCACAGGGGCTTTACTTGGAAACACCATATATTTT.